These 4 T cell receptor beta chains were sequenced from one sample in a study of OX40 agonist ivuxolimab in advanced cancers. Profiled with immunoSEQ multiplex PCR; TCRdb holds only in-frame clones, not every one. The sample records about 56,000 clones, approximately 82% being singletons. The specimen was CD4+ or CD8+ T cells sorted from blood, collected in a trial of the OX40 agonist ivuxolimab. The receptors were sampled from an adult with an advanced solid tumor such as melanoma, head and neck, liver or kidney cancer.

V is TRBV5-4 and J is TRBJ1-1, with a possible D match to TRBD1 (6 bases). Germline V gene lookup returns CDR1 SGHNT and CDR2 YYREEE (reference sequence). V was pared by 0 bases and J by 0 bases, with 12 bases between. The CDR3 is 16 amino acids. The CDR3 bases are TGTGCCAGCAGCTTGGGCAGGGGCGCCCTGAACACTGAAGCTTTCTTT. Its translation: CASSLGRGALNTEAFF.

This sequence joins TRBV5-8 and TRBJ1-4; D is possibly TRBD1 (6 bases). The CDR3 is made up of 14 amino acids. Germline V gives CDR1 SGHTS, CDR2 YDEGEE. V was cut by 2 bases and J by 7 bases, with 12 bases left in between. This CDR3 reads CASSLTGIPEKLFF. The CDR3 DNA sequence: TGTGCCAGCAGCTTAACAGGGATTCCTGAAAAACTGTTTTTT.

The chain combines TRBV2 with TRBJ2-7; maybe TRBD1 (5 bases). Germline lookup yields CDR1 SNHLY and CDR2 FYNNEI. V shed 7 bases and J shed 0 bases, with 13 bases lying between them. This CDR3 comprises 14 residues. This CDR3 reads CASKQDTNSYEQYF. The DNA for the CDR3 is TGTGCCAGCAAGCAGGACACCAACTCCTACGAGCAGTACTTC.

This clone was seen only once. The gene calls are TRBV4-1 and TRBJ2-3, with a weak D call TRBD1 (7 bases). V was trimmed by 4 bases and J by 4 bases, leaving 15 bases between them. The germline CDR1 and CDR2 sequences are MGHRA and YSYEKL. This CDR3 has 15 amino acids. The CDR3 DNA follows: TGCGCCAGCAGCCTGCCACAGGGGAGGCCAGATACGCAGTATTTT. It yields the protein CASSLPQGRPDTQYF.